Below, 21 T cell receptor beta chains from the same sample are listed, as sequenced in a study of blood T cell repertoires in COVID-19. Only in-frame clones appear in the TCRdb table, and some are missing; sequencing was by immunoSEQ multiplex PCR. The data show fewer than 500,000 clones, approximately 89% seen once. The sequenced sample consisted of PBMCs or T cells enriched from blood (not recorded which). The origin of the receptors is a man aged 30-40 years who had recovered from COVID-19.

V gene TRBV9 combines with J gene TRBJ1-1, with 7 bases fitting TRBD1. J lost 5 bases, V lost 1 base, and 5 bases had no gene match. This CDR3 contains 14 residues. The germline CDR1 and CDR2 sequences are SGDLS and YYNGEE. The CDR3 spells CASSVSPGGTEAFF. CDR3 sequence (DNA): TGTGCCAGCAGCGTAAGCCCAGGGGGTACTGAAGCTTTCTTT.

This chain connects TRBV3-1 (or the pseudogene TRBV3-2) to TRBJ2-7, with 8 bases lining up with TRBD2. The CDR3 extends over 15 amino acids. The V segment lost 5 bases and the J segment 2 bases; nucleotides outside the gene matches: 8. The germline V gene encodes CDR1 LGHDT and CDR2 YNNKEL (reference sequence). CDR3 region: CASSATPAGAYEQYF. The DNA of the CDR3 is TGTGCCAGCAGCGCGACTCCAGCGGGGGCCTACGAGCAGTACTTC.

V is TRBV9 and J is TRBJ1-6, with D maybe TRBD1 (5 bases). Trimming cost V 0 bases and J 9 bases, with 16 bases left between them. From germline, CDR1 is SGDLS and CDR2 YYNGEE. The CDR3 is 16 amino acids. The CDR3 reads CASSVGVGGSASPLHF. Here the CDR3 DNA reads TGTGCCAGCAGCGTAGGAGTTGGGGGGAGCGCTTCACCCCTCCACTTT.

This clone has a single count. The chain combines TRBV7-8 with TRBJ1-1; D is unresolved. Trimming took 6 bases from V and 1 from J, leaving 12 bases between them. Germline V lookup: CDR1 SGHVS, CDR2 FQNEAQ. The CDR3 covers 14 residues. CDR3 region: CASSLLSGNTEAFF. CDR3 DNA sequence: TGTGCCAGCAGTCTTCTTTCGGGGAACACTGAAGCTTTCTTT.

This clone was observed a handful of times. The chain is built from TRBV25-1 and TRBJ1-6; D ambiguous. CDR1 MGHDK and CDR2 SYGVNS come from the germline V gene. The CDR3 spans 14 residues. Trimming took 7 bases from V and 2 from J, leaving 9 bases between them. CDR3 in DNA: TGTGCCAGCACCGCGGGCGCCTATAATTCACCCCTCCACTTT. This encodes CASTAGAYNSPLHF.

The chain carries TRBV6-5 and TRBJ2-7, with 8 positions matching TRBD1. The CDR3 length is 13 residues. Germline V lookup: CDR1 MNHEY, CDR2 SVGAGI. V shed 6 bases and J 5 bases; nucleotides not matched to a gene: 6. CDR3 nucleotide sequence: TGTGCCAGCAGCGTCAGGGGGCAGGACGAGCAGTACTTC. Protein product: CASSVRGQDEQYF.

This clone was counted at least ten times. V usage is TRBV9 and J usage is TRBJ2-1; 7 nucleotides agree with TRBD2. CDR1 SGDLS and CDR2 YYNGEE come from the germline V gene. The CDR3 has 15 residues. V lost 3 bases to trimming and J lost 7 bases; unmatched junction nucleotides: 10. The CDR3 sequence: CASSANERGINEQFF. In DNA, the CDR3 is TGTGCCAGCAGCGCTAACGAGCGGGGTATAAATGAGCAGTTCTTC. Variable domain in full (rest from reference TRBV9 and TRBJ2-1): DSGVTQTPKHLITATGQRVTLRCSPRSGDLSVYWYQQSLDQGLQFLIQYYNGEERAKGNILERFSAQQFPDLHSELNLSSLELGDSALYFCASSANERGINEQFFGPGTRLTVL.

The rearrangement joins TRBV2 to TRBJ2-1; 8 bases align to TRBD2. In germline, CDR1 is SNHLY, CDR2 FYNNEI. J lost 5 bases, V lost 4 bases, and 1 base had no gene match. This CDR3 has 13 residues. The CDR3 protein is CASSAGGHNEQFF. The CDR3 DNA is TGTGCCAGCAGTGCGGGGGGGCACAATGAGCAGTTCTTC.

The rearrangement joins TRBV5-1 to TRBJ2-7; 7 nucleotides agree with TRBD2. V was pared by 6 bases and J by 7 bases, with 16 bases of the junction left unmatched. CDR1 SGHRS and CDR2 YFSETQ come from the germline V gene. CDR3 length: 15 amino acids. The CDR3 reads CASMETPNSRGEQYF. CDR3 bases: TGCGCCAGCATGGAAACCCCCAACTCGCGGGGGGAGCAGTACTTC.

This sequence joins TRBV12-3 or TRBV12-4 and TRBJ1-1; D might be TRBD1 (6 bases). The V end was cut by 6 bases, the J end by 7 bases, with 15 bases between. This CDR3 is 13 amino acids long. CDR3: CASRRTAVLEAFF. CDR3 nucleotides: TGTGCCAGCAGACGGACAGCAGTTCTTGAAGCTTTCTTT.

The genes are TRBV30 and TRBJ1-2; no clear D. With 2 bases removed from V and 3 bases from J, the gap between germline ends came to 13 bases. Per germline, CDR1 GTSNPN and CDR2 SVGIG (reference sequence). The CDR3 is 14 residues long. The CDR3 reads CAWSPPVVDYGYTF. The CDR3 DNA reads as TGTGCCTGGAGTCCCCCGGTGGTAGACTATGGCTACACCTTC.

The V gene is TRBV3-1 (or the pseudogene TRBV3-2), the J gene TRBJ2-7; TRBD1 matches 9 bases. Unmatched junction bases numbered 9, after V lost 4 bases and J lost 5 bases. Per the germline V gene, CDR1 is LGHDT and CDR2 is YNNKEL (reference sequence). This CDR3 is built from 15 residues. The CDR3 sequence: CASSRAGTGNNEQYF. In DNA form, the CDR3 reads TGTGCCAGCAGCCGAGCCGGGACAGGGAACAACGAGCAGTACTTC.

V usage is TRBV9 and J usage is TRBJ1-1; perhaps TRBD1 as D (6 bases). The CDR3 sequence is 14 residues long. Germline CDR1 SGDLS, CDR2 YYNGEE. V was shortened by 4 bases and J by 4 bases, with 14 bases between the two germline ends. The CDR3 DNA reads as TGTGCCAGCAGCTGGGACATCTCCATCACTGAAGCTTTCTTT. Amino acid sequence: CASSWDISITEAFF.

The CDR3 here is CASSLSGQGHYGYTF. CDR3 DNA sequence: TGTGCCAGCAGTTTATCAGGACAGGGTCACTATGGCTACACCTTC. The gene calls are TRBV27 and TRBJ1-2; TRBD1 agrees at 8 bases. Germline CDR1 is MNHEY and CDR2 is SMNVEV (reference sequence). This CDR3 is built from 15 residues. J lost 3 bases, V lost 0 bases, and 3 bases had no gene match.

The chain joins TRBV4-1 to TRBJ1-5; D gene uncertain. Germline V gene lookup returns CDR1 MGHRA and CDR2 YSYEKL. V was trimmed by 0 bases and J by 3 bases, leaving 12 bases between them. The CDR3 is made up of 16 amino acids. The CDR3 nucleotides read TGCGCCAGCAGCCAAGATGTCACAAGTATCAATCAGCCCCAGCATTTT. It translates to CASSQDVTSINQPQHF.

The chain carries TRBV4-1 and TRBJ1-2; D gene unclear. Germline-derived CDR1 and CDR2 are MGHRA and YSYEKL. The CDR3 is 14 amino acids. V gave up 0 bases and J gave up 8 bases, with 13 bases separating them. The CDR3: CASSQDRRVGGYTF. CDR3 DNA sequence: TGCGCCAGCAGCCAAGATCGTCGGGTAGGAGGCTACACCTTC.

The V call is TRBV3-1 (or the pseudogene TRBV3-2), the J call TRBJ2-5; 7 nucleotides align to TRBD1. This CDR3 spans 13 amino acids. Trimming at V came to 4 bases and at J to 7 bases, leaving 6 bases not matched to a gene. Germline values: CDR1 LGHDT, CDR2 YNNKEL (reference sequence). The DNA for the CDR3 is TGTGCCAGCAGCCCCCGACAGGGCGGGACCCAGTACTTC. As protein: CASSPRQGGTQYF.

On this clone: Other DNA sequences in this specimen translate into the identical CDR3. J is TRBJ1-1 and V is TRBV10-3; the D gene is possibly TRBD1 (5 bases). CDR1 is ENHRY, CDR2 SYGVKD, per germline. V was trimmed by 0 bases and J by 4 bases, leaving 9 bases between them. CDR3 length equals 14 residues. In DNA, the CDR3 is TGTGCCATCAGTGAGTCTGGGGGGAGCACTGAAGCTTTCTTT. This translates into CAISESGGSTEAFF.

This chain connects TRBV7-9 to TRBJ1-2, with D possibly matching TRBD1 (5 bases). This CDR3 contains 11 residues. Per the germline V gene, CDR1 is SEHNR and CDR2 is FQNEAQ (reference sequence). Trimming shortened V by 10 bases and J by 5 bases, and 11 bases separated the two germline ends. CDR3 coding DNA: TGTGCCACCCCACAGGCTTATGGCTACACCTTC. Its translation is CATPQAYGYTF.

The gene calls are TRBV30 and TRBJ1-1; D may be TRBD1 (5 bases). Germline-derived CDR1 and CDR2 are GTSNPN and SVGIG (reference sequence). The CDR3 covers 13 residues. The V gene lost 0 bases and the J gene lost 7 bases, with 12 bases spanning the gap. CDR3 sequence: CAWSVLSQGEAFF. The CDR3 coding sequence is TGTGCCTGGAGTGTACTGTCCCAGGGTGAAGCTTTCTTT.

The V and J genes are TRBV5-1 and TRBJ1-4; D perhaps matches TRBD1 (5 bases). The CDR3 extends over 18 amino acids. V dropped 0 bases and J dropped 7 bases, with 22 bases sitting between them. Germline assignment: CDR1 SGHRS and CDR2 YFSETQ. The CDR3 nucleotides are TGCGCCAGCAGCTTGGGGCCCAAGATCAGGGCCGGGGGTGAAAAACTGTTTTTT. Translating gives CASSLGPKIRAGGEKLFF.